This T cell receptor beta chain was identified during a study of cytomegalovirus exposure and HLA in healthy donors. On the study more broadly: From HLA-typed donors, an early data release held 70 million to 100 million unique TCRs. The study's findings and limits: Cytomegalovirus-associated status was assigned to 150 or so TCR beta chains. Roughly uniform depth of sequencing across donors was assumed in presence/absence analyses. With DRB1 most and HLA-C fewest, TCR association rates differed between HLA loci in a later analysis.

From germline, CDR1 is MGHRA and CDR2 YSYEKL. The CDR3 loop spans 15 amino acids. V lost 0 bases and J 3 bases, leaving 11 bases between the germline ends. With 60 Vbeta and 13 Jbeta primers, the PCR was carried out. Method: immunoSEQ multiplex PCR; TCRdb's copy keeps in-frame clones and lacks some. The data show approximately 100,000 clones, about 80% seen once. A word on this clone: The antigen is not known.

Specimen: PBMCs. The rearrangement links TRBV4-1 to TRBJ1-1; D is unresolved. This clonotype originated in a man aged 50 to 60 in good health and CMV-seropositive. Here the CDR3 DNA reads TGCGCCAGCAGCCAAGACGGGGTGAGGGACACTGAAGCTTTCTTT. Translating it yields CASSQDGVRDTEAFF.